This entry describes one T cell receptor beta chain. Original processing notes: Reference gene primer amplification gave estimated nucleated cell counts. Produced via immunoSEQ multiplex PCR; TCRdb's table is partial and in-frame only. That table furnishes V, J and clone size, whereas the DNA furnished D and trimming. The sample contains roughly 150,000 clones, approximately 82% of which appear only once. These data are taken from a study of blood T cell repertoires in COVID-19. Looking at the study overall: T cells, B-cell-depleted T cells, or PBMCs supplied cDNA or gDNA.

Germline CDR1 and CDR2: GTSNPN and SVGIG (reference sequence). Trimming pared 1 base from V and 0 bases from J, leaving 12 bases between. The CDR3 is 16 residues long. Sequences were obtained from peripheral blood. The chain joins TRBV30 to TRBJ2-2; D remains unclear. This clonotype originated in a human donor with acute or convalescent COVID-19. The donor label of this sample is uncertain. This CDR3 is CAWSGTGSTNTGELFF. For the CDR3, the DNA is TGTGCCTGGAGTGGTACTGGTTCGACGAACACCGGGGAGCTGTTTTTT.